This record covers a single T cell receptor (beta chain). The data derive from a study of blood T cell repertoires in COVID-19. Study summary: Sources were T cells, B-cell-depleted T cells, or PBMCs; the material itself was cDNA or gDNA.

Donors were grouped by their self-reported clinical history. After removal of 4 bases from V and 3 bases from J, the junction contained 8 bases not matched to a gene. The CDR3 length is 16 residues. Looked up from germline, CDR1 is SQVTM and CDR2 is ANQGSEA. The assay was immunoSEQ multiplex PCR, and TCRdb's table has in-frame clones only and misses some. The table includes some 500,000 clones, 85% to 90% detected once. Material for sequencing was PBMCs or T cells enriched from blood (not recorded which). The chain couples TRBV29-1 to TRBJ2-2; 10 bases are a match to TRBD2. This sequence originates from a woman aged 35 to 49 who had recovered from COVID-19. For the CDR3, the DNA is TGCAGCGTTGCCTATCGACTAGCGGGCCACACCGGGGAGCTGTTTTTT. Protein: CSVAYRLAGHTGELFF.